One and the same sample provided the 13 T cell receptor beta chains below, sequenced in a study of long-term antiretroviral therapy in people with HIV. With survey level as its setting, the immunoSEQ assay was v3.0. Using immunoSEQ multiplex PCR, the repertoire was profiled, and TCRdb retains in-frame clones only, with some absent. The sample lists approximately 24,000 clones, around 90% occurring once. The sequences come from unsorted PBMCs, collected more than 4.4 years after starting antiretroviral therapy. All receptors derive from a man aged 30 to 45 with HIV.

The chain links TRBV9 to TRBJ1-3; TRBD1 aligns across 8 bases. Germline trimming cut 7 bases from V and 4 bases from J; bases unmatched to any gene: 7. Per the germline V gene, CDR1 is SGDLS and CDR2 is YYNGEE. CDR3 length: 14 residues. CDR3 sequence: CASATGAEGNTIYF. The CDR3 DNA follows: TGTGCCAGCGCGACAGGGGCCGAGGGAAACACCATATATTTT. Filled out from reference TRBV9 and TRBJ1-3, the complete variable domain reads DSGVTQTPKHLITATGQRVTLRCSPRSGDLSVYWYQQSLDQGLQFLIQYYNGEERAKGNILERFSAQQFPDLHSELNLSSLELGDSALYFCASATGAEGNTIYFGEGSWLTVV.

The genes are TRBV13 and TRBJ2-7; no firm D call. V was shortened by 0 bases and J by 6 bases, with 9 bases between the two germline ends. Germline V gene lookup returns CDR1 PRHDT and CDR2 FYEKMQ (reference sequence). The CDR3 runs to 13 residues. CDR3 nucleotides: TGTGCCAGCAGCTTAGGTACCAGAAGCGAGCAGTACTTC. It specifies CASSLGTRSEQYF.

A single count supports this clone. J is TRBJ1-1 and V is TRBV6-4; D is unresolved. The V end was cut by 0 bases, the J end by 3 bases, with 5 bases between. The CDR3 contains 13 residues. Germline lookup yields CDR1 MRHNA and CDR2 SNTAGT. CDR3 loop: CASSDSVYTEAFF. The CDR3 DNA follows: TGTGCCAGCAGTGACTCGGTGTACACTGAAGCTTTCTTT.

CDR3 DNA: TGTGCCAGCTCACCGTTAGGGGGAGGATTGAACACTGAAGCTTTCTTT. This sequence encodes CASSPLGGGLNTEAFF. The chain recombines TRBV18 with TRBJ1-1; tentatively, D is TRBD1 (6 bases). V was shortened by 3 bases and J by 0 bases, with 14 bases between the two germline ends. CDR3 size: 16 residues. The germline CDR1 and CDR2 sequences are KGHSH and LQKENI.

V is TRBV28 and J is TRBJ1-1; no firm D call. Germline V gene lookup returns CDR1 MDHEN and CDR2 SYDVKM. V shed 1 base and J shed 7 bases, with 7 bases lying between them. CDR3 length: 12 amino acids. The DNA of the CDR3 is TGTGCCAGCAGTTTATTGAGGGATGAAGCTTTCTTT. This sequence encodes CASSLLRDEAFF.

The rearrangement uses TRBV7-6 and TRBJ2-2; TRBD2 might be the D (5 bases). V was trimmed by 2 bases and J by 7 bases, leaving 14 bases between them. Germline CDR1 and CDR2: SGHVS and FNYEAQ. The CDR3 is made up of 15 amino acids. CDR3 nucleotides: TGTGCCAGCAGCTTACAAGGTGGAGCGGACGGGGAGCTGTTTTTT. Translated: CASSLQGGADGELFF.

This sequence joins TRBV10-3 and TRBJ2-7, with 8 bases that match TRBD1. This CDR3 spans 15 amino acids. Germline V gives CDR1 ENHRY, CDR2 SYGVKD. After removal of 3 bases from V and 1 base from J, the junction contained 5 bases not matched to a gene. CDR3 loop: CAISEARGLSYEQYF. The CDR3 DNA sequence: TGTGCCATCAGTGAAGCCAGGGGGCTGTCCTACGAGCAGTACTTC.

The chain has TRBV29-1 and TRBJ1-2; a possible D gene is TRBD1 (5 bases). V was shortened by 6 bases and J by 7 bases, with 18 bases between the two germline ends. This CDR3 is 13 amino acids long. Per germline, CDR1 SQVTM and CDR2 ANQGSEA. CDR3 nucleotide sequence: TGCAGCGTCGGGACCCTCTCAGGATCTGGCTACACCTTC. Its translation: CSVGTLSGSGYTF.

V gene TRBV10-3 combines with J gene TRBJ2-3; 7 positions match TRBD1. This CDR3 is built from 14 residues. Germline CDR1 and CDR2: ENHRY and SYGVKD. Germline trimming cut 6 bases from V and 5 bases from J; bases unmatched to any gene: 8. DNA of the CDR3: TGTGCCATCAGCGTACAGGGGTGGGAAGATACGCAGTATTTT. Amino acid sequence: CAISVQGWEDTQYF.

Only one count was recorded for this clone. This rearrangement joins TRBV11-1 to TRBJ2-5, with 9 nucleotides matching TRBD2. Germline assignment: CDR1 SGHAT and CDR2 FQDESV (reference sequence). V shed 8 bases, J shed 4 bases, and the junction held 5 bases outside the gene matches. This CDR3 has 13 residues. CDR3 sequence reads: CASWRGGRETQYF. The CDR3 nucleotides read TGTGCCAGCTGGCGGGGGGGGAGAGAGACCCAGTACTTC. Variable domain in full (rest from reference TRBV11-1 and TRBJ2-5): EAEVAQSPRYKITEKSQAVAFWCDPISGHATLYWYRQILGQGPELLVQFQDESVVDDSQLPKDRFSAERLKGVDSTLKIQPAELGDSAMYLCASWRGGRETQYFGPGTRLLVL.

The V gene is TRBV11-2, the J gene TRBJ2-1; D unclear. Germline loops: CDR1 SGHAT, CDR2 FQNNGV. This CDR3 is built from 13 residues. V dropped 1 base and J dropped 7 bases, with 8 bases sitting between them. The CDR3 DNA follows: TGTGCCAGCAGCTTAGCCTACCAAAATGAGCAGTTCTTC. Its protein is CASSLAYQNEQFF.

The chain recombines TRBV2 with TRBJ2-3; 15 positions agree with TRBD2. The CDR3 covers 16 residues. Germline trimming cut 4 bases from V and 3 bases from J; bases unmatched to any gene: 2. Germline V lookup: CDR1 SNHLY, CDR2 FYNNEI. The CDR3 sequence: CASSGTSGGATDTQYF. CDR3 nucleotide sequence: TGTGCCAGCAGTGGGACTAGCGGGGGGGCAACAGATACGCAGTATTTT. The whole variable domain, remainder taken from reference TRBV2 and TRBJ2-3, is EPEVTQTPSHQVTQMGQEVILRCVPISNHLYFYWYRQILGQKVEFLVSFYNNEISEKSEIFDDQFSVERPDGSNFTLKIRSTKLEDSAMYFCASSGTSGGATDTQYFGPGTRLTVL.

V usage is TRBV13 and J usage is TRBJ2-3; the D is unclear. The germline V gene has CDR1 PRHDT and CDR2 FYEKMQ (reference sequence). With 5 bases removed from V and 10 bases from J, the gap between germline ends came to 10 bases. The CDR3 sequence is 11 residues long. CDR3 nucleotides: TGTGCCAGCAGCGCTACTAAGGCGCAGTATTTT. Translation gives CASSATKAQYF.